This T cell receptor (beta chain) was captured in a study of OX40 agonist ivuxolimab in advanced cancers. As to this clone: The antigen remains undetermined.

The method was immunoSEQ multiplex PCR; TCRdb's version includes in-frame clones alone and lacks a portion of them. The sample contains some 2,400 clones, around 85% of which appear only once. The study, taken as a whole, reports: By week 6 at 0.1 to 3.0 mg/kg, blood CD4+ and CD8+ T cells had expanded clonally. Part of the nonresponder group also had normalized T-cell clonal expansion that was low.

The source was CD4+ or CD8+ T cells sorted from blood, collected in a trial of the OX40 agonist ivuxolimab. This receptor was identified in an adult with an advanced solid tumor such as melanoma, head and neck, liver or kidney cancer.

The CDR3 coding sequence is TGTGCCAGCAGCAAAGCAGATCCGGGACAGGTGAACACCGGGGAGCTGTTTTTT. It is translated as CASSKADPGQVNTGELFF. The V gene is TRBV21-1, the J gene TRBJ2-2; the table's D call, TRBD1, has no DNA check behind it. TRBV21-1 is labeled a pseudogene. The length of the CDR3 is 18 residues.